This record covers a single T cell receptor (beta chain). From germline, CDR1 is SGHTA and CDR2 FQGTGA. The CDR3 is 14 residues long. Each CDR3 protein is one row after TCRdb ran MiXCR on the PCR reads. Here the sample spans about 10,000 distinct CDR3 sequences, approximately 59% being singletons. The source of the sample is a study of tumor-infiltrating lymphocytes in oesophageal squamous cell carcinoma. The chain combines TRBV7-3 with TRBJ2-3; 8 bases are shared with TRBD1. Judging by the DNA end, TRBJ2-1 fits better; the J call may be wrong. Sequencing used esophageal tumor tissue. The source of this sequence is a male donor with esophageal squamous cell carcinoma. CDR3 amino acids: CASSTRQGSNEQFF. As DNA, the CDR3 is TGTGCCAGCAGCACGCGACAGGGGAGCAATGAGCAGTTCTTC.